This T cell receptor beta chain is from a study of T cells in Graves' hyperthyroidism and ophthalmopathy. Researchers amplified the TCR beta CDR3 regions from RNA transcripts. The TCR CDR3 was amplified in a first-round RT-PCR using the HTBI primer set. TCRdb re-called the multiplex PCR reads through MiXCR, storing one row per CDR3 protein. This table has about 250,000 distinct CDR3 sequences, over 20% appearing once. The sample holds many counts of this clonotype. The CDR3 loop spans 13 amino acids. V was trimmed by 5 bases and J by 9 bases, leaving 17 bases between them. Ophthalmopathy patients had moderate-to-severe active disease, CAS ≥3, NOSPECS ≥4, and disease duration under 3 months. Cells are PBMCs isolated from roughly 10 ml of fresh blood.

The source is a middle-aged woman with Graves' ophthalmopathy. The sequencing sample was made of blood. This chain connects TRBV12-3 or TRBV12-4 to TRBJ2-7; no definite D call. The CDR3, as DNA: TGTGCCAGCAGTCCTTACGCCCGAGGTGCGCAGTACTTC. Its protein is CASSPYARGAQYF.